Listed below are T cell receptor beta chains from one sample, sequenced in a study of blood T cells in healthy people across ages. One entry per CDR3 protein results from TCRdb running MiXCR on the 5' RACE reads. The sample lists 850,000 or so distinct CDR3 sequences, about 30% occurring once. Input material: blood. The receptor set was obtained from a woman of 80 years or more in good health. CDR3s include the opening cysteine and the closing phenylalanine or tryptophan. D genes are given only for firm matches. Clone size, where shown, is once, few, many, or a class for clones that have expanded.

v_call	d_call	clone_size	j_call	cdr3_aa	cdr3_nt
TRBV6-1	-	-	TRBJ2-1	CASRRDDGSYNEQFF	TGTGCCAGCAGGAGGGACGACGGCTCCTACAATGAGCAGTTCTTC
TRBV10-3	-	many	TRBJ2-7	CAISDSQEGYEQYF	TGTGCCATCAGTGACTCCCAGGAGGGTTACGAGCAGTACTTC
TRBV7-2	TRBD1	-	TRBJ2-3	CASSLQGARSTDTQYF	TGTGCCAGCAGCTTACAGGGGGCTCGGAGCACAGATACGCAGTATTTT
TRBV12-3/TRBV12-4	TRBD1	many	TRBJ2-5	CASSFGTGREETQYF	TGTGCCAGCAGTTTCGGGACAGGACGAGAAGAGACCCAGTACTTC
TRBV20-1	-	-	TRBJ1-5	CSARTGGRSNQPQHF	TGCAGTGCTAGAACGGGAGGGCGTAGCAATCAGCCCCAGCATTTT
TRBV29-1	-	many	TRBJ2-3	CSVGSDTQYF	TGCAGCGTTGGGTCCGATACGCAGTATTTT
TRBV20-1	TRBD2	-	TRBJ2-7	CSALSGGTSPIITYEQYF	TGCAGTGCTTTGAGCGGGGGGACTTCCCCAATAATAACTTACGAGCAGTACTTC
TRBV7-9	TRBD1	many	TRBJ2-7	CASSFWTGGAYDEQYF	TGTGCCAGCAGCTTCTGGACAGGGGGCGCCTACGACGAGCAGTACTTC
TRBV6-4	TRBD2	few	TRBJ2-3	CASSTTSGDTDTQYF	TGTGCCAGCAGCACGACTAGCGGTGACACAGATACGCAGTATTTT
TRBV24-1	-	many	TRBJ1-4	CATSDSRLTGRNEKLFF	TGTGCCACCAGTGATTCCCGACTAACAGGACGGAATGAAAAACTGTTTTTT
TRBV6-1	TRBD2	-	TRBJ2-3	CASLRRSGGTDTQYF	TGTGCCAGTTTACGACGTAGCGGGGGCACAGATACGCAGTATTTT
TRBV7-2	TRBD2	many	TRBJ2-7	CASSYLRGGLEQYF	TGTGCCAGCAGCTACTTGCGGGGGGGCCTCGAGCAGTACTTC
TRBV7-9	-	few	TRBJ1-1	CASSLQEVGTEAFF	TGTGCCAGCAGCTTACAGGAGGTCGGTACTGAAGCTTTCTTT
TRBV12-3/TRBV12-4	TRBD1	many	TRBJ1-2	CASRQGGNYGYTF	TGTGCCAGCAGACAGGGGGGAAACTATGGCTACACCTTC
TRBV6-1	TRBD1	many	TRBJ2-7	CAVTGTGAYEQYF	TGTGCCGTTACCGGGACAGGGGCTTACGAGCAGTACTTC
TRBV30	-	-	TRBJ1-5	CAWSRDISGQPQHF	TGTGCCTGGAGTCGGGACATCTCGGGTCAGCCCCAGCATTTT
TRBV20-1	-	-	TRBJ1-1	CSALQGYTEAFF	TGCAGTGCTCTTCAGGGATACACTGAAGCTTTCTTT
TRBV6-2/TRBV6-3	-	once	TRBJ2-5	CASTEGPPYNEQYF	TGTGCCAGCACAGAGGGCCCCCCCTACAATGAGCAGTACTTC
TRBV4-2	-	-	TRBJ1-1	CASSHTLGRGNTEAFF	TGTGCCAGCAGCCATACGCTGGGGAGGGGAAACACTGAAGCTTTCTTT
TRBV7-9	-	many	TRBJ1-2	CASSPRPASGYGYTF	TGTGCCAGCAGCCCCCGCCCCGCTTCCGGGTATGGCTACACCTTC
TRBV2	TRBD2	many	TRBJ2-3	CASRWLAGQQDTQYF	TGTGCCAGCAGGTGGCTAGCGGGGCAGCAAGATACGCAGTATTTT
TRBV15	TRBD1	many	TRBJ2-3	CATSRDKGQGISTDTQYF	TGTGCCACCAGCAGAGATAAGGGACAGGGCATTAGCACAGATACGCAGTATTTT
TRBV7-9	-	many	TRBJ2-3	CASSPMGDTQYF	TGTGCCAGCAGCCCCATGGGGGATACGCAGTATTTT
TRBV2	-	few	TRBJ1-5	CASRYQGNQPQHF	TGTGCCAGCAGATATCAGGGGAATCAGCCCCAGCATTTT
TRBV27	-	-	TRBJ2-1	CATSLPFGEQFF	TGTGCCACCTCACTACCTTTCGGTGAGCAGTTCTTC
TRBV20-1	TRBD1	-	TRBJ1-4	CSAGDRVREKPFF	TGCAGTGCTGGGGACAGGGTTCGCGAAAAACCGTTTTTT
TRBV7-9	TRBD2	few	TRBJ2-1	CASSLAGGRDEQFF	TGTGCCAGCAGCTTAGCGGGGGGGAGGGATGAGCAGTTCTTC
TRBV20-1	TRBD2	many	TRBJ2-3	CSANPRGDTDTQYF	TGCAGTGCTAACCCGCGGGGGGACACAGATACGCAGTATTTT
TRBV29-1	-	-	TRBJ1-5	CSVGQGIGQPQHF	TGCAGCGTTGGCCAGGGGATCGGTCAGCCCCAGCATTTT
TRBV6-1	-	many	TRBJ2-5	CASTLGQQETQYF	TGTGCCAGCACCCTGGGCCAGCAAGAGACCCAGTACTTC
TRBV7-6	-	many	TRBJ2-1	CASSLAIWAGVNEQFF	TGTGCCAGCAGCTTAGCGATTTGGGCAGGGGTCAATGAGCAGTTCTTC
TRBV20-1	-	many	TRBJ1-1	CSARDPQGSTEAFF	TGCAGTGCTAGAGATCCGCAGGGGAGCACTGAAGCTTTCTTT
TRBV4-3	-	few	TRBJ1-1	CASSQGVRREAFF	TGCGCCAGCAGCCAAGGGGTTCGGCGTGAAGCTTTCTTT
TRBV6-2/TRBV6-3	TRBD2	-	TRBJ2-3	CASSRPLGLAVDTQYF	TGTGCCAGCAGTCGCCCCTTGGGACTAGCCGTAGATACGCAGTATTTT
TRBV6-5	-	many	TRBJ1-2	CASSYSKQGTVGYTF	TGTGCCAGCAGTTACTCGAAGCAGGGTACAGTCGGCTACACCTTC
TRBV12-3/TRBV12-4	-	-	TRBJ2-3	CASSPARTGSTDAQYF	TGTGCCAGCAGTCCAGCCCGAACAGGGAGCACAGACGCGCAGTATTTT
TRBV28	TRBD2	many	TRBJ2-5	CASSLFGLAGGKYQETQYF	TGTGCCAGCAGTTTATTCGGCCTAGCGGGGGGGAAGTACCAAGAGACCCAGTACTTC
TRBV7-9	-	-	TRBJ1-6	CASSSGGKYNSPLHF	TGTGCCAGCAGCTCCGGGGGAAAATATAATTCACCCCTCCACTTT
TRBV20-1	-	many	TRBJ1-5	CSARPRGLSNQPQHF	TGCAGTGCTAGACCCCGAGGTCTTAGCAATCAGCCCCAGCATTTT
TRBV20-1	-	many	TRBJ2-5	CSAAWVAEESQYF	TGCAGTGCTGCATGGGTCGCGGAGGAATCACAGTACTTC
TRBV7-2	TRBD2	many	TRBJ2-7	CASSHLWTSGSYEQYF	TGTGCCAGCAGCCACCTTTGGACTAGCGGGTCCTACGAGCAGTACTTC
TRBV20-1	TRBD2	many	TRBJ2-5	CSARAGLAGGLETQYF	TGCAGTGCTAGGGCGGGACTAGCGGGGGGGTTGGAGACCCAGTACTTC
TRBV7-8	TRBD2	many	TRBJ2-7	CASSLPAGGQYF	TGTGCCAGCAGCCTCCCGGCGGGGGGGCAGTACTTC
TRBV4-2	-	-	TRBJ2-2	CASSQEGTSNTGELFF	TGTGCCAGCAGCCAAGAGGGGACCTCGAACACCGGGGAGCTGTTTTTT
TRBV7-2	-	once	TRBJ2-7	CASSDSRGSSYEQYF	TGTGCCAGCAGCGACTCCCGGGGGAGCTCCTACGAGCAGTACTTC